The sequence of this TCR beta chain was determined in a study of cytomegalovirus exposure and HLA in healthy donors. Study-wide findings and caveats: 16,951 TCR beta sequences were associated with HLA alleles at 0.05 false discovery rate in a later analysis. Rare sequences made up most TCRs, while some public TCRs were found in many donors.

Use of 60 Vbeta and 13 Jbeta primers characterized the PCR. Here immunoSEQ multiplex PCR was the method, and the copy in TCRdb shows in-frame clones only, minus some. The sample totals 100,000 to 150,000 clones. The donors (healthy individuals) were bone marrow donors. Concerning this clone itself: The antigen is not known.

V shed 0 bases, J shed 0 bases, and the junction held 2 bases outside the gene matches. This CDR3 region has 15 residues. Germline V CDR1 and CDR2: SGHNT, YYREEE (reference sequence). The material sequenced was PBMCs. The sequence came from a man aged 18 to 30 in good health and CMV-seronegative. The rearrangement uses TRBV5-4 and TRBJ2-7; TRBD1 matches at 8 bases. The chain's CDR3 is CASSLAGTGSYEQYF. The CDR3 DNA follows: TGTGCCAGCAGCTTGGCCGGGACAGGCTCCTACGAGCAGTACTTC.